This TCR beta chain was sequenced during a study of CD8+ T cells in alopecia areata. The CDR3 consists of 16 residues. CDR1 LGHNA and CDR2 YSLEER come from the germline V gene. V was pared by 4 bases and J by 3 bases, with 17 bases between. Investigators isolated RNA and reverse transcribed it into cDNA to act as the sequencing template. The repertoire was sequenced with immunoSEQ multiplex PCR; TCRdb's copy has only in-frame clones and lacks some. The sample has some 200,000 clones, more than 45% seen once. Treatment specified: oral pan-JAK inhibitor, 5-10 mg twice daily. The TCR originated in a human donor with alopecia areata. The sequenced sample was CD4+ T cells sorted from blood, obtained at week 4, from a patient treated with tofacitinib. The chain links TRBV4-3 to TRBJ2-3, with D unclear. This CDR3 reads CASSLDWTGVTDTQYF. The CDR3 DNA is TGCGCCAGCAGCCTTGATTGGACCGGCGTTACAGATACGCAGTATTTT.